This T cell receptor beta chain emerged from a study of blood T cell repertoires in COVID-19 (TCRdb year 2020). About the full investigation: Samples covering the acute and convalescent phases of COVID-19 were provided by collaborators in the United States, Italy and Spain. The prospective study material was composed of cDNA or gDNA derived from T cells, B-cell-depleted T cells, or PBMCs. The dataset comprised deeply sampled blood TCRbeta repertoires from subjects exposed to, actively infected with, or recovered from COVID-19. The repertoires were released in a freely available public database intended as a resource for research on the immune response to SARS-CoV-2. The samples were drawn from two sources: the first 160 participants of the ongoing ImmuneRACE study, and 1,000 to 1,500 subjects contributed by 6 global collaborators. Nearly every sample came with metadata listing a de-identified subject ID, COVID-19 status, age in years and sex. Where HLA class I and class II types were available, the types were taken from metadata supplied by the sample provider, not from assay-based typing.

From the cysteine through the phenylalanine, the CDR3 covers 17 amino acids. The sequence is cut down to CDR3 DNA, 51 bases in frame from base 1. V has 0 bases trimmed and J has 0 bases trimmed; junction bases matching no gene number 7. Via the germline V gene, CDR1 is ENHRY and CDR2 SYGVKD. Collaborating institutions collected whole blood in K2EDTA tubes following their own protocols. For TCRbeta analysis, collaborators shipped samples as frozen whole blood, isolated PBMCs, or DNA extracted from either of those sample types. Beyond this particular receptor, the publication reports: The amount of clinical and demographic metadata varied by source and participant and was provided uncurated.

On this clone itself: The antigen it binds to is not known. Per-base qualities were not stored, and no clone one base away is much larger.

TCRbeta CDR3 regions were amplified from genomic DNA using the immunoSEQ Assay, a bias-controlled multiplex PCR. In the authors' own workflow: The number of nucleated cells in each sample was estimated from the amplification of reference gene primers within the assay. To quantify the absolute abundance of each unique TCRbeta CDR3 rearrangement, sequence reads were collapsed and filtered. For each sample, productive Simpson clonality was calculated as the square root of Simpson's diversity index over productive rearrangements. TCRdb re-hosts the immuneACCESS table, in-frame sequences only. Its copies lack some clones; in the studies checked, an unresolved V gene accounts for under half of them, and the cause for the rest is not known. For V, J and clone size, that table is used; D and trimming come from the DNA. The sample table records more than 75,000 clones; 85% to 90% of these occur just once. The ten largest clonotypes hold approximately 15% of the sample.

The chain is encoded by TRBV10-3 joined to TRBJ1-2, with 7 bases in between that match TRBD1. This sequence originates from a woman in her seventies with acute or convalescent COVID-19. The sequenced material came from peripheral blood. The CDR3 protein is CAISESSTGPTNYGYTF. The base sequence is TGTGCCATCAGTGAGTCATCGACAGGGCCGACTAACTATGGCTACACCTTC.